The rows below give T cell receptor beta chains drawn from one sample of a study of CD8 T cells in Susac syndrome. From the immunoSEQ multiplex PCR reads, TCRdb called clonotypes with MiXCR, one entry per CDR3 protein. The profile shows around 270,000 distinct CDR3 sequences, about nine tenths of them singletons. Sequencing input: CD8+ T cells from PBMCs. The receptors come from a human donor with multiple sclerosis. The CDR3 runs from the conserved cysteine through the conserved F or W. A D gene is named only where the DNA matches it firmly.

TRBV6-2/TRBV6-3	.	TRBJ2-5	CASSYMETQYF
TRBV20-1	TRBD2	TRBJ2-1	CSARTGLAQNEQFF
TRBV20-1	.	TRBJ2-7	CSAREASEHYEQYF
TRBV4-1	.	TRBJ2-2	CASSPGEGWNTGELFF
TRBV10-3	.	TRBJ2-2	CAISDGLSTGELFF
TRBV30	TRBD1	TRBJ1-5	CAWSLVGQGTVWSNQPQHF
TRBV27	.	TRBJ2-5	CASSLGGAQYF
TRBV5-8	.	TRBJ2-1	CASPNPRGQTYNEQFF
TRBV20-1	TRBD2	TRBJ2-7	CSARDGLAGPDSYEQYF
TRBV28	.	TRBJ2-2	CASSFNGVPGGELFF
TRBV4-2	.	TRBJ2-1	CASSQDTGYNEQFF
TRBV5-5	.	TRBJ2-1	CASSLEEVNEQFF